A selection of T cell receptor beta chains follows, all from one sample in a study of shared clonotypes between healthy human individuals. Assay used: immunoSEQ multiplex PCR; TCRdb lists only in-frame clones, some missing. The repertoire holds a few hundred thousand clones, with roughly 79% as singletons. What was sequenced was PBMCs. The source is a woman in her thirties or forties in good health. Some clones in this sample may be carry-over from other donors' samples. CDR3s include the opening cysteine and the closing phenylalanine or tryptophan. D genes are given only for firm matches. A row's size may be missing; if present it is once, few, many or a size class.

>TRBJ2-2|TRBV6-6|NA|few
TGTGCCAGCAGGGAACTGGGCACCGGGGAGCTGTTTTTT
CASRELGTGELFF
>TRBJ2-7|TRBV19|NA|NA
TGTGCCAGTAGTCGGGCCGATTCCTACGAGCAGTACTTC
CASSRADSYEQYF
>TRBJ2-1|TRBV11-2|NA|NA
TGTGCCAGCAGCACCTCGGGAGATTACAATGAGCAGTTCTTC
CASSTSGDYNEQFF
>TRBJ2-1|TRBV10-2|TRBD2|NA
TGCGCCAGCAGGCTAAGCGGGGGCTTCTCCTACAATGAGCAGTTCTTC
CASRLSGGFSYNEQFF
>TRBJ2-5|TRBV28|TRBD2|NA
TGTGCCAGCAGTGCTAGCGGGAGCTTGAGGGAGACCCAGTACTTC
CASSASGSLRETQYF
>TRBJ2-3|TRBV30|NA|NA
TGTGCCTGGAGTGAAGTAGCGCGGGCGACAGATACGCAGTATTTT
CAWSEVARATDTQYF
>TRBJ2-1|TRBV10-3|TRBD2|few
TGTGCCATCAGGGGCCCAGGGACTAGCGGGAATGAGCAGTTCTTC
CAIRGPGTSGNEQFF
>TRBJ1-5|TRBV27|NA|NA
TGTGCCAGCAGTTTATCACGGGGAGTGGGGTTCGATCAGCCCCAGCATTTT
CASSLSRGVGFDQPQHF
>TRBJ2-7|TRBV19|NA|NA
TGTGCCAGTAGTATTGGGAGCAGTGGGAACGAGCAGTACTTC
CASSIGSSGNEQYF
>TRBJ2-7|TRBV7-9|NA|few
TGTGCCAGCAGCTCCTCCTCGGACGGCTCCTACGAGCAGTACTTC
CASSSSSDGSYEQYF
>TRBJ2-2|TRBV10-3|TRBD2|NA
TGTGCCATCGGAGGAGTTACCCCGGGACTAGCGGGAGGGATAACCGGGGAGCTGTTTTTT
CAIGGVTPGLAGGITGELFF
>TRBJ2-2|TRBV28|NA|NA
TGTGCCAGCAGTTTAGGGAACACCGGGGAGCTGTTTTTT
CASSLGNTGELFF
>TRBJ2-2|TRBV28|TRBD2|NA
TGTGCCGAACAGGATAGCGGGAGAACGGGCACCGGGGAGCTGTTTTTT
CAEQDSGRTGTGELFF
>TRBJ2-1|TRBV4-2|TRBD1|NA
TGTGCCAGCAGCCAAGGGGACAGGGGGCGCCGCGATGAGCAGTTCTTC
CASSQGDRGRRDEQFF
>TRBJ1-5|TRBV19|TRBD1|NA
TGTGCCAGTAGTATAGGACAGGGCAGCTTGCCCCAGCATTTT
CASSIGQGSLPQHF
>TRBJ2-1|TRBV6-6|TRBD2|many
TGTGCCAGCAGTTACGGACTAGCGGCGTGGAATGAGCAGTTCTTC
CASSYGLAAWNEQFF
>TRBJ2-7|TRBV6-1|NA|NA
TGTGCCAGCAGAGCCAGGGAGGCAAGCGAGCAGTACTTC
CASRAREASEQYF
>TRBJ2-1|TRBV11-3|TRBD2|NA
TGTGCCAGCAGCTTAGCCCTAGCGGGATTCTACAATGAGCAGTTCTTC
CASSLALAGFYNEQFF
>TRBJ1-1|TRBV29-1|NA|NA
TGCAGCATTCCCCCGGGGCTCCTGAACACTGAAGCTTTCTTT
CSIPPGLLNTEAFF
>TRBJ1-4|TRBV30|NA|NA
TGTGCCTGGAGTGTGTTTGCAACTAATGAAAAACTGTTTTTT
CAWSVFATNEKLFF
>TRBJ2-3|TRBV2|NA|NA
TGTGCCAGCAGTGAATGGTACGGCAGCACAGATACGCAGTATTTT
CASSEWYGSTDTQYF
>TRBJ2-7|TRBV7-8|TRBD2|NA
TGTGCCAGCAGCTTAGGGAGTAGCGGGACCGAGCAGTACTTC
CASSLGSSGTEQYF
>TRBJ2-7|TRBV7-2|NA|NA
TGTGCCAGCAGCTTAGCGGGGGGATACTACGAGCAGTACTTC
CASSLAGGYYEQYF
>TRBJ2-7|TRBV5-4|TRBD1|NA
TGTGCCAGCAGCCGGGACAGGGGGCTCTACGAGCAGTACTTC
CASSRDRGLYEQYF
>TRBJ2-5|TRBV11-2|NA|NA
TGTGCCAGCAGCTTAGACAACTTTCAAGAGACCCAGTACTTC
CASSLDNFQETQYF
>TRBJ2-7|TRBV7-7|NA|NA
TGTGCCAGCAGCTTAGATAGGGTGGGCGAGCAGTACTTC
CASSLDRVGEQYF
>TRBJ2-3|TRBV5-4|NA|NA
TGTGCCAGCAGCCGACAGACTAGAGATACGCAGTATTTT
CASSRQTRDTQYF
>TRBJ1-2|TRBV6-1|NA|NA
TGTGCCAGCAGTGAAGTGGGTGCCAACTATGGCTACACCTTC
CASSEVGANYGYTF
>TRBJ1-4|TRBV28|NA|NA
TGTGCCAGCGGGACGGGTTCTGCAACTAATGAAAAACTGTTTTTT
CASGTGSATNEKLFF
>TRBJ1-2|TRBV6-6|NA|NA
TGTGCCAGCAGTTACTCAGGGATGAATGGCTACACCTTC
CASSYSGMNGYTF
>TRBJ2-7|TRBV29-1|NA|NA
TGCAGCGTGTCCGACCGTAGGGCCGCCTACGAGCAGTACTTC
CSVSDRRAAYEQYF
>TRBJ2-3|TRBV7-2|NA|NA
TGTGCCAGCAGCTTAGGTTATACGCAGTATTTT
CASSLGYTQYF
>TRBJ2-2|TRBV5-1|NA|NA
TGCGCCAGCAGCCAGGATGGAGGGGAGAACACCGGGGAGCTGTTTTTT
CASSQDGGENTGELFF
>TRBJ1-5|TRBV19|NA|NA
TGTGCCAGTAGTCAGGGTCAGCCCCAGCATTTT
CASSQGQPQHF
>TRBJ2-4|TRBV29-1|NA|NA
TGCAGCGTTGATTTGGACAACAAAAACATTCAGTACTTC
CSVDLDNKNIQYF
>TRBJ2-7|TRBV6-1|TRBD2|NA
TGTGCCAGCAGTGAAGGGAGGGCGGGAGGGCCTTGGTACACCTACGAGCAGTACTTC
CASSEGRAGGPWYTYEQYF
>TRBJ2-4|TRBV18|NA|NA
TGTGCCAGCTCACGCCCCGGAGGGGCAATAGCCAAAAACATTCAGTACTTC
CASSRPGGAIAKNIQYF